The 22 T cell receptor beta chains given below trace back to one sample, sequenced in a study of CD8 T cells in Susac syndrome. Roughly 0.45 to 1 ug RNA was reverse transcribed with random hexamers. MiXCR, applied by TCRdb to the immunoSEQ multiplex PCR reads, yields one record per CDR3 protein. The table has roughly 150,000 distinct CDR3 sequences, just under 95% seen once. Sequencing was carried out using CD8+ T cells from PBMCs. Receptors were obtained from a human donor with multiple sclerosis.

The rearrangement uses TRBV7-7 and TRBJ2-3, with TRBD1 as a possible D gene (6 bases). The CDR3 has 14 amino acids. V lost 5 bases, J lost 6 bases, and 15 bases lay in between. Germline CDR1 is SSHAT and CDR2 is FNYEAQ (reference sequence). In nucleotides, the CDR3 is TGTGCCAGCAGCCGCAGGGGAGAAGCCGATACGCAGTATTTT. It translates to CASSRRGEADTQYF.

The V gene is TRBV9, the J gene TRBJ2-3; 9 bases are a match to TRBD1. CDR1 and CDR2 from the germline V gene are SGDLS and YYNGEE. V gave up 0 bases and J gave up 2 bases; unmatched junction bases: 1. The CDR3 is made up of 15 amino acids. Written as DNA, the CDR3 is TGTGCCAGCAGCGTAGGGGACAGGGCCACAGATACGCAGTATTTT. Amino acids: CASSVGDRATDTQYF.

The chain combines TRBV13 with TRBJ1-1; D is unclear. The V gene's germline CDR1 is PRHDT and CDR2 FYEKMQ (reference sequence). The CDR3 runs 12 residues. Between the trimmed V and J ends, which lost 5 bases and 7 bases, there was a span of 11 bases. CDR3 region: CASSNLRGEAFF. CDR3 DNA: TGTGCCAGCAGCAATCTGCGCGGTGAAGCTTTCTTT.

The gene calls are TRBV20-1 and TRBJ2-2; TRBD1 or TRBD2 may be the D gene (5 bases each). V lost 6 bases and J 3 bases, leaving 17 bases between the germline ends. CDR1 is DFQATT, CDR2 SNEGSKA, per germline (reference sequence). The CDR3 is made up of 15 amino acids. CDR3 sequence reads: CSALEGQWYTGELFF. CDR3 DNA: TGCAGTGCCCTAGAGGGGCAGTGGTACACCGGGGAGCTGTTTTTT.

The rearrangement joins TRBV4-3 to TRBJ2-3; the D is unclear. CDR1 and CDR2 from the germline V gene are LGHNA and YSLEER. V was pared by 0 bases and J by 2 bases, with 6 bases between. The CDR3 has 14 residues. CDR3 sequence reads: CASSQDLFTDTQYF. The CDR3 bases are TGCGCCAGCAGCCAAGATTTATTCACAGATACGCAGTATTTT.

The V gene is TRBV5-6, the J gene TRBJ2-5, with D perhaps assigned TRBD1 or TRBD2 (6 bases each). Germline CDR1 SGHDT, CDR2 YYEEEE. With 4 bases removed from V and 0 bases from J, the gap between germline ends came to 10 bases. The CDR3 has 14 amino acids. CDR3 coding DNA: TGTGCCAGCAGCCGGGGGCTCGACCAAGAGACCCAGTACTTC. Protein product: CASSRGLDQETQYF.

CDR3 amino acids: CSPWDRNSYEQYF. CDR3 DNA sequence: TGCAGTCCATGGGACAGGAACTCCTACGAGCAGTACTTC. This chain connects TRBV20-1 to TRBJ2-7; 8 positions match TRBD1. Germline V gives CDR1 DFQATT, CDR2 SNEGSKA (reference sequence). The CDR3 loop spans 13 amino acids. Unmatched junction bases numbered 6, after V lost 8 bases and J lost 0 bases.

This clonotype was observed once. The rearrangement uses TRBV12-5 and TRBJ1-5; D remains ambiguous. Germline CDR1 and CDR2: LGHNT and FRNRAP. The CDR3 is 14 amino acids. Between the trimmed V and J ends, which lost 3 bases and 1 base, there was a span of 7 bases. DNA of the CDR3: TGTGCTAGTGGTTTACCAGGAAGCAATCAGCCCCAGCATTTT. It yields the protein CASGLPGSNQPQHF.

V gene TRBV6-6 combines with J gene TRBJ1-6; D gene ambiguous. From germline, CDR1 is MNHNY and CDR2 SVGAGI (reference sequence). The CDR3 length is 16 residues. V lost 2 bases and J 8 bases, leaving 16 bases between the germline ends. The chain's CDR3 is CASSYLIPVLDSPLHF. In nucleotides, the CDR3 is TGTGCCAGCAGTTACCTTATACCGGTACTGGATTCACCCCTCCACTTT.

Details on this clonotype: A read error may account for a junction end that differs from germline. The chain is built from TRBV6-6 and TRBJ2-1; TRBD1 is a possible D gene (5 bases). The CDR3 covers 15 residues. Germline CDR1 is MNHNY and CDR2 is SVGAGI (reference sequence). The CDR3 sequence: CASTYSTDSYNEQFF. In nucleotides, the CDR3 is TGTGCCAGCACTTACTCGACAGACTCCTACAATGAGCAGTTCTTC.

CDR3 sequence (DNA): TGTGCCAGCAGCCAACCCTTGGACAGGGTGGGTGAAAAACTGTTTTTT. Amino acids: CASSQPLDRVGEKLFF. The V gene is TRBV3-1, the J gene TRBJ1-4; 8 bases map to TRBD1. The CDR3 runs 16 residues. Trimming removed 2 bases from V and 7 bases from J; junction bases left unmatched: 9. The germline CDR1 and CDR2 sequences are LGHDT and YNNKEL (reference sequence).

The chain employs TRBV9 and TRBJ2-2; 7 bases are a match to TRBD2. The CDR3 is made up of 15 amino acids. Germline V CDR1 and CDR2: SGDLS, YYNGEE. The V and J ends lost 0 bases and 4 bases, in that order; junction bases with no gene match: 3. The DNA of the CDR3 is TGTGCCAGCAGCGTAGTTGCGGGGGTCACCGGGGAGCTGTTTTTT. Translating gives CASSVVAGVTGELFF.

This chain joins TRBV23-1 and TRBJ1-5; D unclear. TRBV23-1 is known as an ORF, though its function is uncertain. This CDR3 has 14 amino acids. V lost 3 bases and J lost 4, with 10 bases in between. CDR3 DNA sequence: TGCGCCAGCAGTCACCAGGAGCCTAATCAGCCCCAGCATTTT. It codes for CASSHQEPNQPQHF.

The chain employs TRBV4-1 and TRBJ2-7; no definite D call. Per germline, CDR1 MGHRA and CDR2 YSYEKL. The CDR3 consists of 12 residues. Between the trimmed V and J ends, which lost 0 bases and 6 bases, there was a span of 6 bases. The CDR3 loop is CASSQDVGEQYF. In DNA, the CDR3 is TGCGCCAGCAGCCAAGATGTAGGCGAGCAGTACTTC.

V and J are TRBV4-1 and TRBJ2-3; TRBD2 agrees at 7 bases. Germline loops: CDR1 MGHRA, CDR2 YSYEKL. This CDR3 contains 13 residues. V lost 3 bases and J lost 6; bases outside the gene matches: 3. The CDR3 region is CASSHERGDTQYF. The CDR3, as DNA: TGCGCCAGCAGCCACGAGCGGGGTGATACGCAGTATTTT.

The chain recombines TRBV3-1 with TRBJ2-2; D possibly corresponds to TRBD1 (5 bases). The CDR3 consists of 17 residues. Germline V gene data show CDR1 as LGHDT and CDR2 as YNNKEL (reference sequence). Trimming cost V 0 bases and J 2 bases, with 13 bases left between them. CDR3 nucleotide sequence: TGTGCCAGCAGCCAAGATGGCAGGGAATTTAACACCGGGGAGCTGTTTTTT. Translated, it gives CASSQDGREFNTGELFF. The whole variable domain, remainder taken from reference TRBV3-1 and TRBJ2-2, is DTAVSQTPKYLVTQMGNDKSIKCEQNLGHDTMYWYKQDSKKFLKIMFSYNNKELIINETVPNRFSPKSPDKAHLNLHINSLELGDSAVYFCASSQDGREFNTGELFFGEGSRLTVL.

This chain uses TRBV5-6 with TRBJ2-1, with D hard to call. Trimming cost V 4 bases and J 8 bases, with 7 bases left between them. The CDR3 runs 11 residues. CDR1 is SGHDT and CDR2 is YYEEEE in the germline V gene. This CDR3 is CASSRSDEQFF. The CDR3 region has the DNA TGTGCCAGCAGCCGTTCCGATGAGCAGTTCTTC. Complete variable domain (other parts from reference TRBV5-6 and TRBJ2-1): DAGVTQSPTHLIKTRGQQVTLRCSPKSGHDTVSWYQQALGQGPQFIFQYYEEEERQRGNFPDRFSGHQFPNYSSELNVNALLLGDSALYLCASSRSDEQFFGPGTRLTVL.

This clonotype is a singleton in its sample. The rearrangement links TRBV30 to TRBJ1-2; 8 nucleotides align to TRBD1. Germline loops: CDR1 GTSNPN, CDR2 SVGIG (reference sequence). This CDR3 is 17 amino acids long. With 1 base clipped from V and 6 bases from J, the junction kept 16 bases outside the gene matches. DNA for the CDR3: TGTGCCTGGAGTGAGTTAAGTACAGGGGGTTTAAAGAATGGCTACACCTTC. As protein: CAWSELSTGGLKNGYTF.

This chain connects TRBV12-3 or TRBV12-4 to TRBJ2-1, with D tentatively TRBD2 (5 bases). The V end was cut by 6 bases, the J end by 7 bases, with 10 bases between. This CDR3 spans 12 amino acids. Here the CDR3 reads CASSNWENEQFF. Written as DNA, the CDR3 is TGTGCCAGCAGCAACTGGGAGAATGAGCAGTTCTTC.

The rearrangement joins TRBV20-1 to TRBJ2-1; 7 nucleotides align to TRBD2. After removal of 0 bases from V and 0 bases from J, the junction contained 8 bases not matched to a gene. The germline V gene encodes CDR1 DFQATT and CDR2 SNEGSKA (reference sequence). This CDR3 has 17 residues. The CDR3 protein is CSARDLAETYSYNEQFF. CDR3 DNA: TGCAGTGCTAGAGATCTAGCGGAAACCTACTCCTACAATGAGCAGTTCTTC.

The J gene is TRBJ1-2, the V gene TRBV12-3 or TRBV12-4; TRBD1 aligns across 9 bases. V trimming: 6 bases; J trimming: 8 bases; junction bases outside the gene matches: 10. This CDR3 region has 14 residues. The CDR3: CASSPGQGRLGYTF. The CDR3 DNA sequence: TGTGCCAGCAGCCCAGGACAGGGGAGGTTGGGCTACACCTTC.

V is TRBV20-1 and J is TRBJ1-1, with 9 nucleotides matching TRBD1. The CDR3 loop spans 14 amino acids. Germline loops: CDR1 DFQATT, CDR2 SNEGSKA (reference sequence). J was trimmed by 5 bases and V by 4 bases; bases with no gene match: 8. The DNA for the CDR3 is TGCAGTGCTAACCGGGACAGGGAGTGGACTGAAGCTTTCTTT. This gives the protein CSANRDREWTEAFF.